The next 11 T cell receptor beta chains were all read from a single sample in a study of blood T cell repertoires in COVID-19. The method was immunoSEQ multiplex PCR; TCRdb's version includes in-frame clones alone and lacks a portion of them. The top ten hold 2.5% to 3% of the sample, which has about 180,000 clones, approximately 80% seen once. The sequenced sample consisted of peripheral blood. These receptors all come from a woman aged 55-70 years with acute or convalescent COVID-19.

This clone was picked up a small number of times. The V and J genes are TRBV7-9 and TRBJ2-4; 11 positions agree with TRBD1. CDR1 and CDR2 from the germline V gene are SEHNR and FQNEAQ (reference sequence). CDR3 size: 15 residues. V gave up 5 bases and J gave up 1 base; unmatched junction bases: 1. CDR3 bases: TGTGCCAGCAGCCGGACAGGGGGCGCCAAAAACATTCAGTACTTC. Residues: CASSRTGGAKNIQYF.

This rearrangement joins TRBV12-3 or TRBV12-4 to TRBJ1-1, with D tentatively TRBD1 (6 bases). The CDR3 consists of 13 residues. Trimming stripped 6 bases from V and 4 bases from J, with 12 bases between. In DNA, the CDR3 is TGTGCCAGCAGGCTACGGACAGTCACTGAAGCTTTCTTT. Residues: CASRLRTVTEAFF.

The rearrangement links TRBV11-2 to TRBJ2-1; 9 bases align to TRBD1. Germline loops: CDR1 SGHAT, CDR2 FQNNGV. The V gene end was trimmed by 3 bases and the J gene end by 7 bases; junction bases not matched to a gene: 7. This CDR3 is 15 amino acids long. DNA of the CDR3: TGTGCCAGCAGCTTTAGGGGGACAGGGTTGAATGAGCAGTTCTTC. Protein product: CASSFRGTGLNEQFF.

V usage is TRBV4-3 and J usage is TRBJ1-2; 7 bases are shared with TRBD1. Losses at the gene ends were 3 bases for V and 3 bases for J; bases not matched to a gene: 7. CDR1 is LGHNA, CDR2 YSLEER, per germline. This CDR3 contains 15 residues. CDR3 nucleotide sequence: TGCGCCAGCAGCCAGCAAAGAGACAGGGACTATGGCTACACCTTC. As protein: CASSQQRDRDYGYTF.

The chain combines TRBV5-6 with TRBJ1-1; tentative D call: TRBD1 (5 bases). Germline values: CDR1 SGHDT, CDR2 YYEEEE. Trimming removed 1 base from V and 10 bases from J, with 14 bases in between. This CDR3 has 13 residues. Written as DNA, the CDR3 is TGTGCCAGCAGCTTGAACAGGATGCCTATAGCTTTCTTT. Translating it yields CASSLNRMPIAFF.

This chain links TRBV3-1 (or the pseudogene TRBV3-2) with TRBJ1-4; the D gene is possibly TRBD1 (5 bases). This CDR3 comprises 15 residues. In germline, CDR1 is LGHDT, CDR2 YNNKEL (reference sequence). V lost 4 bases to trimming and J lost 3 bases, with 12 bases between them. CDR3 in DNA: TGTGCCAGCAGCCTGGGGGGAAGCCCTAATGAAAAACTGTTTTTT. It translates to CASSLGGSPNEKLFF.

This clone was counted once. V usage is TRBV21-1 and J usage is TRBJ2-7; the table names TRBD1, a call not compared with the DNA. TRBV21-1 is described as a pseudogene. The CDR3 length is 16 residues. The CDR3 DNA sequence: TGTGCCAGCAGCAAAGACATGGGGCAGACCTCCTACGAGCAGTACTTC. This sequence encodes CASSKDMGQTSYEQYF.

This chain links TRBV11-1 with TRBJ2-1; D is perhaps TRBD2 (6 bases). Germline lookup yields CDR1 SGHAT and CDR2 FQDESV (reference sequence). The ends were cut back, 5 bases at V and 2 bases at J, with 16 bases in the middle. The CDR3 consists of 16 residues. The CDR3 sequence: CASSKGLFFPYNEQFF. The CDR3, as DNA: TGTGCCAGCAGCAAGGGACTTTTCTTTCCCTACAATGAGCAGTTCTTC.

In this sample, this clone turned up once. The CDR3 is CASSLAQGTTDTQYF. As DNA, the CDR3 is TGTGCCAGCAGCCTGGCGCAGGGGACCACAGATACGCAGTATTTT. The chain employs TRBV7-2 and TRBJ2-3; D possibly corresponds to TRBD1 (6 bases). The CDR3 is 15 residues long. Germline CDR1 is SGHTA and CDR2 is FQGNSA. Deletions cut 5 bases from V and 2 bases from J, with 14 bases between.

This clone has a handful of counts. The V gene is TRBV11-2, the J gene TRBJ2-2; 8 bases agree with TRBD2. Losses at the gene ends were 4 bases for V and 1 base for J; bases not matched to a gene: 2. This CDR3 comprises 15 residues. Germline V gene data show CDR1 as SGHAT and CDR2 as FQNNGV. CDR3 sequence: CASSSSGGNTGELFF. DNA for the CDR3: TGTGCCAGCAGCTCGAGCGGGGGGAACACCGGGGAGCTGTTTTTT. Full variable domain (outside the CDR3, taken from reference TRBV11-2 and TRBJ2-2): EAGVAQSPRYKIIEKRQSVAFWCNPISGHATLYWYQQILGQGPKLLIQFQNNGVVDDSQLPKDRFSAERLKGVDSTLKIQPAKLEDSAVYLCASSSSGGNTGELFFGEGSRLTVL.

The rearrangement joins TRBV2 to TRBJ2-5; 14 positions match TRBD2. V shed 6 bases, J shed 7 bases, and the junction held 10 bases outside the gene matches. The germline CDR1 and CDR2 sequences are SNHLY and FYNNEI. The CDR3 extends over 16 amino acids. CDR3: CASREGLAGALGTQYF. In DNA form, the CDR3 reads TGTGCCAGCAGGGAGGGACTAGCGGGGGCGCTAGGGACCCAGTACTTC.